A selection of T cell receptor beta chains follows, all from one sample in a study of blood T cells in healthy people across ages. MiXCR, run by TCRdb on the 5' RACE reads, gives a single entry per CDR3 protein. Among 1.4 million or so distinct CDR3 sequences listed, approximately 43% were seen once. Sequenced input: blood. Receptors were obtained from a woman younger than 30 in good health. Both conserved end residues are part of each CDR3. Fields, in order: clone size, V gene, D gene, J gene, CDR3 protein, CDR3 DNA. A D gene is named only where the DNA matches it firmly. Only part of the rows carry a size: once, few, many, or a class if the clone is expanded.

.,TRBV7-2,TRBD1,TRBJ1-1,CASSLSGTGGLGEAFF,TGTGCCAGCAGCTTATCTGGCACAGGGGGCCTGGGTGAAGCTTTCTTT
.,TRBV5-1,TRBD2,TRBJ2-3,CANSTGTTITDTQYF,TGCGCCAACAGCACCGGGACTACCATCACAGATACGCAGTATTTT
few,TRBV7-2,TRBD2,TRBJ2-1,CASRTASGGNEQFF,TGTGCCAGCAGGACCGCTAGCGGGGGTAATGAGCAGTTCTTC
.,TRBV12-3/TRBV12-4,TRBD2,TRBJ2-5,CPSRVGLAETQYF,TGTCCCAGCAGGGTCGGACTAGCGGAGACCCAGTACTTC
.,TRBV6-6,.,TRBJ2-1,CASSYGSGYNEQFF,TGTGCCAGCAGTTACGGGAGCGGGTACAATGAGCAGTTCTTC
.,TRBV20-1,.,TRBJ1-6,CSASPPGNSPLHF,TGCAGTGCTTCCCCCCCCGGCAATTCACCCCTCCACTTT
.,TRBV3-1,.,TRBJ1-2,CASSQLVKTNYGYTF,TGTGCCAGCAGCCAACTGGTCAAAACCAACTATGGCTACACCTTC
.,TRBV5-1,.,TRBJ2-7,CASSLVGLVGRDRPYEQYF,TGCGCCAGCAGCTTGGTGGGGCTAGTGGGACGAGATCGGCCCTACGAGCAGTACTTC
.,TRBV20-1,TRBD1,TRBJ2-3,CSVPQGANTDTQYF,TGCAGTGTCCCCCAGGGGGCTAACACAGATACGCAGTATTTT
.,TRBV4-1,.,TRBJ1-1,CAGSQEPTGANTEAFF,TGCGCCGGCAGCCAAGAACCGACAGGAGCAAACACTGAAGCTTTCTTT
.,TRBV15,TRBD1,TRBJ2-7,CATSGSGTVSYEQYF,TGTGCCACCAGCGGTTCCGGGACAGTATCCTACGAGCAGTACTTC
many,TRBV10-2,.,TRBJ1-5,CASSDVGGNQPQHF,TGCGCCAGCAGTGATGTGGGGGGCAATCAGCCCCAGCATTTT
few,TRBV20-1,.,TRBJ2-7,CSARSTGTPRSSYEQYF,TGCAGTGCTCGATCAACCGGGACTCCCAGGAGCTCCTACGAGCAGTACTTC
few,TRBV27,TRBD2,TRBJ2-3,CASSQRLAGVSDTQYF,TGTGCCAGCAGTCAGAGGCTAGCGGGAGTGTCAGATACGCAGTATTTT
.,TRBV4-3,.,TRBJ2-7,CASSRGRDVSYEQYF,TGCGCCAGCAGCCGAGGAAGGGACGTCTCCTACGAGCAGTACTTC
.,TRBV12-3/TRBV12-4,TRBD2,TRBJ2-1,CASSFRAGASYNEQFF,TGTGCCAGCAGTTTTAGAGCGGGAGCCTCCTACAATGAGCAGTTCTTC
few,TRBV7-2,TRBD2,TRBJ2-4,CASSLDLAGVKNIQYF,TGTGCCAGCAGCTTAGACCTAGCGGGAGTCAAAAACATTCAGTACTTC
few,TRBV4-3,TRBD1,TRBJ2-7,CASSQDLGETGCEQYF,TGCGCCAGCAGCCAAGATTTGGGGGAGACAGGGTGCGAGCAGTACTTC
many,TRBV4-1,.,TRBJ1-1,CASSQAADSLAEAFF,TGCGCCAGCAGCCAAGCCGCAGACAGCTTGGCTGAAGCTTTCTTT
few,TRBV4-1,.,TRBJ1-6,CASSQELPDSSYNSPLHF,TGCGCCAGCAGCCAAGAGTTGCCAGATAGCTCCTATAATTCACCCCTCCACTTT
few,TRBV20-1,.,TRBJ2-3,CSARDIGTDTQYF,TGCAGTGCTAGAGATATCGGCACAGATACGCAGTATTTT
.,TRBV14,TRBD2,TRBJ2-7,CASSQTSGRAHEQYF,TGTGCCAGCAGCCAGACTAGCGGGAGGGCCCATGAGCAGTACTTC
.,TRBV7-8,.,TRBJ2-1,CASSKDFDLYNEQFF,TGTGCCAGCAGCAAGGACTTTGACCTCTACAATGAGCAGTTCTTC
few,TRBV10-3,.,TRBJ1-4,CAIRDHGSGRNEKLFF,TGTGCCATCAGAGACCATGGATCAGGGAGAAATGAAAAACTGTTTTTT
.,TRBV4-3,TRBD1,TRBJ1-2,CASSQLRGSDYGYTF,TGCGCCAGCAGCCAACTCAGGGGGTCAGACTATGGCTACACCTTC
.,TRBV6-5,.,TRBJ1-2,CASSYRQGLGGYTF,TGTGCCAGCAGTTACCGTCAGGGGTTAGGTGGCTACACCTTC
few,TRBV19,.,TRBJ1-1,CASRIGRNTEAFF,TGTGCCAGTAGAATCGGGAGGAACACTGAAGCTTTCTTT
few,TRBV5-1,.,TRBJ1-5,CASSFPIVGAYRNQPQHF,TGCGCCAGCAGCTTTCCAATTGTAGGGGCATATCGCAATCAGCCCCAGCATTTT
.,TRBV7-2,.,TRBJ1-1,CASSLLTKGLNTEAFF,TGTGCCAGCAGCTTACTTACAAAGGGTTTGAACACTGAAGCTTTCTTT
.,TRBV6-2/TRBV6-3,TRBD2,TRBJ2-1,CASTYAKSGGEYNEQFF,TGTGCCAGCACCTACGCCAAGAGCGGGGGGGAGTACAATGAGCAGTTCTTC
few,TRBV7-2,TRBD2,TRBJ2-1,CASSLATSGIIYNGQFF,TGTGCCAGCAGCTTAGCGACTAGCGGGATCATATACAATGGGCAGTTCTTC
.,TRBV2,TRBD2,TRBJ2-3,CASSRPSGETDTQYF,TGTGCCAGCAGTCGGCCTAGCGGGGAGACAGATACGCAGTATTTT
.,TRBV28,TRBD1,TRBJ2-7,CASSLGQVLAEQYF,TGTGCCAGCAGTTTAGGACAGGTTCTAGCCGAGCAGTACTTC
.,TRBV5-1,.,TRBJ2-3,CASSFREGADTQYF,TGCGCCAGCAGCTTCCGCGAGGGGGCAGATACGCAGTATTTT
few,TRBV12-3/TRBV12-4,.,TRBJ2-1,CASSLLGQGVHNEQFF,TGTGCCAGCAGTTTGCTCGGGCAGGGAGTGCACAATGAGCAGTTCTTC
.,TRBV4-3,.,TRBJ1-6,CASSQRTQGDPLHF,TGCGCCAGCAGCCAAAGAACACAGGGCGATCCCCTCCACTTT
few,TRBV29-1,.,TRBJ2-6,CSATGGANVLTF,TGCAGCGCAACAGGGGGGGCCAACGTCCTGACTTTC
.,TRBV3-1,.,TRBJ2-5,CASNESTKQYF,TGTGCCAGCAACGAGAGTACCAAGCAGTACTTC
many,TRBV5-1,TRBD1,TRBJ1-2,CASSLTQGAGGYTF,TGCGCCAGCAGCTTGACCCAGGGGGCTGGTGGCTACACCTTC
.,TRBV9,.,TRBJ2-5,CASSVDSGLQETQYF,TGTGCCAGCAGCGTAGATTCAGGCCTCCAAGAGACCCAGTACTTC
.,TRBV4-3,.,TRBJ1-5,CASSQEIPGRASNQPQHF,TGCGCCAGCAGCCAAGAAATCCCAGGGAGGGCCAGCAATCAGCCCCAGCATTTT
few,TRBV9,.,TRBJ2-7,CASSVASAAYEQYF,TGTGCCAGCAGCGTAGCAAGTGCGGCCTACGAGCAGTACTTC
.,TRBV30,TRBD2,TRBJ2-1,CAWSVTRTSSGGKQFF,TGTGCCTGGAGTGTCACAAGGACCTCTAGCGGGGGGAAGCAGTTCTTC
once,TRBV10-3,.,TRBJ2-7,CAVNSYEQYF,TGTGCCGTCAACTCCTACGAGCAGTACTTC
few,TRBV12-3/TRBV12-4,.,TRBJ1-2,CASSLQKNYGYTF,TGTGCCAGCAGTTTACAGAAGAACTATGGCTACACCTTC
.,TRBV7-9,.,TRBJ2-7,CASSLHAEDSWYEQYF,TGTGCCAGCAGCCTACATGCGGAGGACAGTTGGTACGAGCAGTACTTC
few,TRBV11-2,.,TRBJ2-7,CASSVGGLRERGHEQYF,TGTGCCAGCAGCGTTGGGGGGTTGCGGGAAAGGGGTCACGAGCAGTACTTC
.,TRBV21-1,.,TRBJ2-7,CASSKEGGTTRQYF,TGTGCCAGCAGCAAAGAGGGAGGGACTACGAGGCAGTACTTC
.,TRBV30,.,TRBJ2-5,CAWSMTDLSRTQYF,TGTGCCTGGTCGATGACAGACCTCTCTCGGACCCAGTACTTC
.,TRBV20-1,.,TRBJ2-3,CSTRDLPDNTDTQYF,TGCAGTACTAGAGATCTCCCCGACAACACAGATACGCAGTATTTT
few,TRBV9,.,TRBJ2-7,CASSPNRGAYEQYF,TGTGCCAGCAGCCCCAATAGAGGAGCCTACGAGCAGTACTTC
.,TRBV6-2/TRBV6-3,.,TRBJ2-3,CASKGQSGTDTQYF,TGTGCCAGCAAGGGGCAATCCGGCACAGATACGCAGTATTTT
.,TRBV28,TRBD2,TRBJ2-7,CASSSYYIFGTSGSASGYEQYF,TGTGCCAGCAGTTCTTACTACATTTTCGGGACTAGCGGGAGCGCCTCCGGCTACGAGCAGTACTTC
few,TRBV11-2,TRBD2,TRBJ2-3,CASSPWTSGRPDTQYF,TGTGCCAGCAGCCCGTGGACTAGCGGGAGGCCGGATACGCAGTATTTT
.,TRBV5-8,.,TRBJ1-1,CASSSRQWARTEAFF,TGTGCCAGCAGCTCGAGACAGTGGGCCCGCACTGAAGCTTTCTTT
few,TRBV27,TRBD2,TRBJ2-1,CASSFAHDFGLVNNEQFF,TGTGCCAGCAGTTTCGCCCACGATTTCGGACTAGTGAACAATGAGCAGTTCTTC
.,TRBV6-1,.,TRBJ2-1,CASSRRKDEQFF,TGTGCCAGCAGCCGCCGGAAAGATGAGCAGTTCTTC